This T cell receptor beta chain was recorded in a study of OX40 agonist ivuxolimab in advanced cancers. Points from the study as a whole: With doses of 0.1-3.0 mg/kg, partial responders showed among the lowest clonal expansion.

Assay used: immunoSEQ multiplex PCR; TCRdb lists only in-frame clones, some missing. The sample comprises about 48,000 clones, 83% of which are singletons, and 1% to 1.5% rests with the top ten. V lost 4 bases and J lost 2; bases outside the gene matches: 3. The CDR3 loop spans 15 amino acids. Germline values: CDR1 SEHNR, CDR2 FQNEAQ (reference sequence). With regard to this clone: Its antigen is undetermined.

The origin of this receptor is an adult with an advanced solid tumor such as melanoma, head and neck, liver or kidney cancer. Sequences were derived from CD4+ or CD8+ T cells sorted from blood, sampled in a trial of the OX40 agonist ivuxolimab. The gene calls are TRBV7-9 and TRBJ1-5; 9 bases match TRBD1. As DNA, the CDR3 is TGTGCCAGCAGCTGGGGGGACAGGGGCAATCAGCCCCAGCATTTT. It codes for CASSWGDRGNQPQHF.